Shown below are 3 T cell receptor beta chains from a single sample sequenced in a study of blood T cell repertoires in COVID-19. Sequencing used immunoSEQ multiplex PCR; TCRdb keeps in-frame clones, though not all of them. Of 160,000 or so clones detected, 80% appear once; the ten largest clones hold around 5.9%. Specimen: PBMCs or T cells enriched from blood (not recorded which). The source of these receptors is a man aged 35 to 55 who had recovered from COVID-19.

This clone was seen ten or more times. The genes are TRBV7-9 and TRBJ1-5; D gene ambiguous. Looked up from germline, CDR1 is SEHNR and CDR2 is FQNEAQ (reference sequence). Trimming cost V 5 bases and J 1 base, with 21 bases left between them. This CDR3 has 18 residues. The CDR3 region has the DNA TGTGCCAGCAGCCCCGGGAGGTTGACGGGAAAGAGCAATCAGCCCCAGCATTTT. Translating gives CASSPGRLTGKSNQPQHF.

V and J are TRBV9 and TRBJ2-3; D gene uncertain. This CDR3 has 14 residues. The germline V gene encodes CDR1 SGDLS and CDR2 YYNGEE. V gave up 3 bases and J gave up 4 bases, with 12 bases separating them. CDR3 in amino acids: CASSGPRGPDTQYF. For the CDR3, the DNA is TGTGCCAGCAGCGGACCCAGAGGTCCAGATACGCAGTATTTT.

This clone turned up a few times. The J gene is TRBJ2-7, the V gene TRBV10-1; TRBD2 matches 10 bases. Germline V lookup: CDR1 WNHNN, CDR2 SYGVQD (reference sequence). The length of the CDR3 is 14 residues. J lost 4 bases, V lost 5 bases, and 5 bases had no gene match. The CDR3 nucleotides are TGCGCCAGCAGTAGCGGGGGGGCCGGTTACGAGCAGTACTTC. It specifies CASSSGGAGYEQYF.